What follows is one T cell receptor (beta chain) and its context. Its antigen specificity is not known. The record has no base qualities; no much larger clone is one base away. CDR1 and CDR2, looked up from the germline V gene, are MDHEN and SYDVKM. The CDR3 contains 18 residues, cysteine and phenylalanine counted. Only CDR3 DNA is held: 54 bases, read in frame from base 1. The junction shows trimming of 2 bases on V and 3 bases on J, plus 22 bases between the germline ends. Using the deep immunoSEQ assay, TCR CDR3 regions were amplified from genomic DNA by multiplex PCR. Genomic DNA extracted from each cell subset was distributed evenly over all wells of several immunoSEQ 96-well plates, and each plate served as one replicate. For sorted subsets, each replicate PCR was loaded with roughly 200 ng genomic DNA, equivalent to 25,000 to 35,000 T cell genomes. The purified libraries were quantified using a Qubit 3.0 fluorometer, sized with a Bioanalyzer 2100, and then quantified again using the KAPA Library Quantification kit. Every immunoSEQ 96-well plate was sequenced on a dedicated single-read 150-cycle Illumina NextSeq 550 flow cell. In the original analysis: The immunoSEQ output contained only junctional sequences without quality scores, so filtering could not match that applied to full-length reads. To assign V/J genes and CDR3, sequences were annotated against IMGT germline references using PyIR, a Python wrapper for IgBLAST v1.9. Reads were removed for weak V/J assignments (E-value above 1e-6), missing CDR3, stop codons, out-of-frame junctions, or ambiguous translated residues. A V3J clonotype was defined by an identical inferred V gene, J gene, and CDR3 amino acid sequence. To compute the percentage overlap between repertoires, the number of shared unique clonotypes was divided by the size of the smaller repertoire. Richness of each repertoire was evaluated using RTK rarefaction, the Chao1 estimator, and Recon v2.1 estimates of unobserved clonotypes. Generation probabilities for all TCRbeta clonotypes obtained by the gDNA method from four donors were computed using OLGA. TCRdb mirrors the immuneACCESS table, restricted to in-frame sequences. Some clones are absent from its copies; in checked studies, under half trace to an unresolved V gene, and the reason for the others is unknown. That table is the source of V, J and clone size, and D and trimming were worked out from the DNA. Within this sample are about 2.3 million clones, with over 85% of them counted one time only. Of the sample, under 0.45% falls within the top ten clones.

The data originate from a study of shared clonotypes between healthy human individuals (TCRdb year 2020). Turning to the overall study: The cohort included three men and a couple of women between 18 and 49 years of age. For each donor, CD4 naive and CD4 memory were each given three plates, CD8 naive was given two plates, and CD8 memory was given one plate. Each donor's leukapheresis produced roughly between roughly 0.94 and 9.5 billion PBMCs. To estimate repertoire size and how much clonotypes are shared between individuals, the study performed deep sequencing of blood TCR repertoires from a few healthy adults. To increase sequencing depth and limit assay-specific biases, different laboratories used diverse techniques to prepare libraries and sequence TCR repertoires. Here is what the overall study found, with its caveats: Only blood was sampled, and tissue TCR repertoires likely differ from those in blood. Pairwise subsampling led to the expectation that sequencing depth would affect the degree of clonotype sharing among donors. Compared with non-shared clonotypes, the clonotypes found in all four sorted-subset donors had higher generation probabilities. Incomplete sequencing was indicated by rarefaction of sorted-subset datasets, despite the large sequencing depth. The small number of donors limited the genetic and exposure-history diversity represented. Naive subsets generally had larger estimated clonotype richness than memory subsets did. About 4.5% of naive CD4, 3.5% of naive CD8, approximately 2% of memory CD4, and over 0.35% of memory CD8 clonotypes were shared across a few donors.

The donors were healthy, HIV-negative adults who had no recently reported acute infections or vaccinations. Every donor was a Caucasian adult residing in Nashville, Tennessee, USA. CD4+ T cells were enriched by magnetic negative selection; naive cells were then positively selected on CD45RA, and the negative fraction formed the memory subset. Blood was collected by leukapheresis, and PBMCs were isolated by Ficoll-Histopaque density gradient centrifugation and then cryopreserved in liquid nitrogen vapor phase. Analytical flow cytometry was used to check the purity and quantity of every magnetically sorted T cell population. Genomic DNA was isolated from every sorted fraction and measured by UV absorbance on a Nanodrop 2000c.

The sequence came from a man between 18 and 35 years old in good health. Some clones in this sample may be carry-over from other donors' samples. The sample was naive CD4+ T cells from PBMCs. The sample's cell subset or site, from its label and the paper: CD45RA+ positively selected. The V gene is TRBV28 and the J gene is TRBJ1-1; the best D guess is TRBD1, with 6 bases matching. The nucleotide sequence reads TGTGCCAGCAGTTTAACCGGGACACACCTAATAGGTGACACTGAAGCTTTCTTT. Its coded protein is CASSLTGTHLIGDTEAFF.